Shown below are 12 T cell receptor beta chains from a single sample sequenced in a study of T-cell memory formation after mild COVID-19 (dated by TCRdb to the early 2020s). Libraries were built with 5' RACE. Sequenced using an Illumina NovaSeq 6000. The raw public reads went through TCRdb reprocessing: fastp at Q25, MiXCR clone calling, in-frame beta chains kept. Each CDR3 protein appears once, grouped with its most common genes and DNA. In all, the sample holds 450,000 to 650,000 distinct CDR3 sequences, and 20% to 25% of those were seen once. The top ten hold roughly 8.1% of the sample. The sequenced sample consisted of PBMCs or a T cell subset sorted from them (not recorded which). These receptors all stem from an adult woman who had mild COVID-19 (a few samples of this study predate the infection). The sample titles of this study are shuffled in the database, so cell type and time point are left out; the donor was told from shared clones.

The CDR3 DNA reads as TGTGCCAGCAGCTTAGGGGCTCGAGGGGAGACCCAGTACTTC. It codes for CASSLGARGETQYF. V usage is TRBV7-2 and J usage is TRBJ2-5; the D gene is possibly TRBD2 (5 bases). The V and J ends lost 1 base and 5 bases respectively, with 11 bases between them. This CDR3 has 14 residues. Germline lookup yields CDR1 SGHTA and CDR2 FQGNSA. Full variable domain (outside the CDR3, taken from reference TRBV7-2 and TRBJ2-5): GAGVSQSPSNKVTEKGKDVELRCDPISGHTALYWYRQSLGQGLEFLIYFQGNSAPDKSGLPSDRFSAERTGGSVSTLTIQRTQQEDSAVYLCASSLGARGETQYFGPGTRLLVL.

This clonotype was found many times. The chain joins TRBV6-2 or TRBV6-3 to TRBJ2-3; 8 bases match TRBD2. J gave up 3 bases and V 5 bases, and 4 bases lay outside the gene matches. CDR1 and CDR2 (germline): MNHEY, SVGEGT. The CDR3 sequence is 14 residues long. CDR3 sequence: CASSTGTRTDTQYF. DNA of the CDR3: TGTGCCAGCAGTACCGGGACTAGGACAGATACGCAGTATTTT.

The chain joins TRBV7-2 to TRBJ1-2; 9 bases fit TRBD1. V was pared by 6 bases and J by 6 bases, with 5 bases of the junction left unmatched. This CDR3 is built from 13 residues. Germline CDR1 SGHTA, CDR2 FQGNSA. The CDR3 region is CASRGTGIDGYTF. In nucleotides, the CDR3 is TGTGCCAGCAGAGGGACAGGGATAGATGGCTACACCTTC.

The rearrangement joins TRBV7-3 to TRBJ1-1, with a tentative D call TRBD1 (5 bases). The germline CDR1 and CDR2 sequences are SGHTA and FQGTGA. Trimming cost V 5 bases and J 1 base, with 14 bases left between them. CDR3 length: 15 amino acids. As DNA, the CDR3 is TGTGCCAGCAGCCTTCAGGGAGACGGGAACACTGAAGCTTTCTTT. As protein: CASSLQGDGNTEAFF. The full variable domain, with the rest looked up from reference TRBV7-3 and TRBJ1-1, is GAGVSQTPSNKVTEKGKYVELRCDPISGHTALYWYRQSLGQGPEFLIYFQGTGAADDSGLPNDRFFAVRPEGSVSTLKIQRTERGDSAVYLCASSLQGDGNTEAFFGQGTRLTVV.

V usage is TRBV15 and J usage is TRBJ2-7; perhaps D is TRBD1 or TRBD2 (6 bases each). This CDR3 contains 16 residues. V lost 0 bases to trimming and J lost 2 bases, with 14 bases between them. Germline CDR1 LNHNV, CDR2 YYDKDF (reference sequence). This chain's CDR3 is CATSRDRGVLTYEQYF. CDR3 DNA sequence: TGTGCCACCAGCAGAGATAGGGGGGTGCTAACCTACGAGCAGTACTTC.

This clonotype has only a few counts. V is TRBV6-2 or TRBV6-3 and J is TRBJ1-5; D is possibly TRBD1 (6 bases). V lost 3 bases to trimming and J lost 0 bases, with 12 bases between them. The CDR3 consists of 16 residues. Per the germline V gene, CDR1 is MNHEY and CDR2 is SVGEGT. The CDR3 DNA reads TGTGCCAGCAGTTATGGGGGCAGCTATAGCAATCAGCCCCAGCATTTT. Its protein is CASSYGGSYSNQPQHF.

V and J are TRBV25-1 and TRBJ2-1; D perhaps matches TRBD2 (6 bases). This CDR3 contains 11 residues. V lost 8 bases to trimming and J lost 4 bases, with 6 bases between them. Germline CDR1 reads MGHDK; CDR2 reads SYGVNS. CDR3 in DNA: TGTGCCAGCCTAGCGTACAATGAGCAGTTCTTC. It yields the protein CASLAYNEQFF.

The chain recombines TRBV10-3 with TRBJ2-1; D may correspond to TRBD1 or TRBD2 (5 bases each). This CDR3 region has 17 residues. Looked up from germline, CDR1 is ENHRY and CDR2 is SYGVKD. Trimming removed 0 bases at V and 5 bases at J, with 17 bases between. The chain's CDR3 is CAISESGPGPSDNEQFF. In DNA form, the CDR3 reads TGTGCCATCAGTGAGTCCGGACCGGGACCTTCCGACAATGAGCAGTTCTTC.

This clonotype has a handful of counts. This chain joins TRBV24-1 and TRBJ2-3; TRBD2 might be the D (5 bases). Germline assignment: CDR1 KGHDR and CDR2 SFDVKD. With 3 bases removed from V and 6 bases from J, the gap between germline ends came to 18 bases. This CDR3 contains 16 residues. The CDR3 region is CATSDPGFFRGDTQYF. The CDR3 DNA follows: TGTGCCACCAGTGATCCGGGATTTTTCCGAGGGGATACGCAGTATTTT.

CDR3 in amino acids: CAISESGLAGVSYEQYF. CDR3 nucleotide sequence: TGTGCCATCAGTGAGTCTGGACTAGCGGGAGTTTCCTACGAGCAGTACTTC. V gene TRBV10-3 combines with J gene TRBJ2-7; TRBD2 matches 13 bases. CDR1 ENHRY and CDR2 SYGVKD come from the germline V gene. V shed 0 bases and J 1 base; nucleotides not matched to a gene: 3. The CDR3 runs 17 residues.

This clonotype was observed a handful of times. The chain joins TRBV4-2 to TRBJ1-2; 7 bases map to TRBD1. V gave up 0 bases and J gave up 4 bases; unmatched junction bases: 17. The CDR3 contains 19 residues. Germline CDR1 and CDR2: LGHNA and YNFKEQ. In DNA, the CDR3 is TGTGCCAGCAGCCAAGAAATAAACCGGGACAGCCACCGGAGCTATGGCTACACCTTC. As protein: CASSQEINRDSHRSYGYTF.

This clonotype has only a few counts. The chain carries TRBV2 and TRBJ2-7; D is possibly TRBD1 or TRBD2 (5 bases each). Germline V gives CDR1 SNHLY, CDR2 FYNNEI. V was cut by 6 bases and J by 4 bases, with 10 bases left in between. The CDR3 is made up of 12 amino acids. The CDR3 sequence is CASRRDDYEQYF. CDR3 bases: TGTGCCAGCAGAAGGGACGATTACGAGCAGTACTTC.